The source of this T cell receptor (beta chain) is a study of blood T cell repertoires in COVID-19. Study summary: From the United States, Italy and Spain came samples of acute and convalescent COVID-19. Nucleic acid was either cDNA or gDNA, and it came from T cells, B-cell-depleted T cells, or PBMCs.

In the original processing: Amplification with reference gene primers provided the estimates of nucleated cell counts. This table comes from immunoSEQ multiplex PCR, and its TCRdb copy is limited to in-frame clones, with some not included. For V, J and clone size, that table is used; D and trimming come from the DNA. The sample contains some 110,000 clones, around nine tenths of which appear only once. The CDR3 consists of 13 residues. CDR1 is LNHDA, CDR2 SQIVND, per germline (reference sequence). Trimming cost V 9 bases and J 4 bases, with 16 bases left between them. This chain joins TRBV19 and TRBJ2-7; tentative D call: TRBD2 (6 bases). Sequenced material: peripheral blood. This sequence originates from a human donor in a cohort sampled during active COVID-19. The CDR3 nucleotides read TGTGCCAGCGGAACCCCGGAGGGTTACGAGCAGTACTTC. It translates to CASGTPEGYEQYF.